The 23 T cell receptor beta chains given below trace back to one sample, sequenced in a study of T cell repertoires in cytomegalovirus infection. TCRdb re-called the reads with MiXCR, one entry per CDR3 protein. This table holds approximately 180,000 distinct CDR3 sequences, approximately 9.7% found once. Sequenced input: PBMCs. The receptors originated from a human donor in good health (CMV status not recorded). Some clones in this sample may be carry-over from other donors' samples.

This clonotype occurred many times. The CDR3 DNA reads as TGCAGTGCTAGTAGGACTAGCGGACGAGATGAGCAGTTCTTC. Translating it yields CSASRTSGRDEQFF. The chain recombines TRBV20-1 with TRBJ2-1, with 10 bases that match TRBD2. In germline, CDR1 is DFQATT, CDR2 SNEGSKA (reference sequence). V shed 3 bases and J 8 bases; nucleotides not matched to a gene: 7. The CDR3 has 14 residues.

This chain joins TRBV28 and TRBJ2-2; the D is unclear. Looked up from germline, CDR1 is MDHEN and CDR2 is SYDVKM. This CDR3 is 13 amino acids long. V dropped 5 bases and J dropped 3 bases, with 7 bases sitting between them. As DNA, the CDR3 is TGTGCCAGCAGTGACGGATACACCGGGGAGCTGTTTTTT. Residues: CASSDGYTGELFF.

This clonotype was counted between two and nine times. V and J are TRBV28 and TRBJ2-1; D perhaps matches TRBD1 (7 bases). Germline-derived CDR1 and CDR2 are MDHEN and SYDVKM. This CDR3 comprises 12 residues. The chain's CDR3 is CAFSGGGNEQFF. The DNA for the CDR3 is TGTGCATTCTCAGGGGGAGGCAATGAGCAGTTCTTC.

The rearrangement links TRBV20-1 to TRBJ1-2; perhaps TRBD1 as D (5 bases). Germline values: CDR1 DFQATT, CDR2 SNEGSKA (reference sequence). CDR3 length: 14 residues. V lost 3 bases and J 5 bases, leaving 16 bases between the germline ends. The CDR3 reads CSASSHGGGYGYTF. The CDR3 DNA sequence: TGCAGTGCTAGTTCCCACGGGGGGGGGTATGGCTACACCTTC.

This clonotype was observed at least ten times. The CDR3 nucleotides are TGTGCCAGCAGTTTTCTGGGACTAGCGGGAGGTCTGGGCACAGATACGCAGTATTTT. The encoded protein is CASSFLGLAGGLGTDTQYF. V usage is TRBV27 and J usage is TRBJ2-3, with 15 bases that match TRBD2. V shed 3 bases and J 1 base; nucleotides not matched to a gene: 8. The CDR3 runs 19 residues. The germline V gene has CDR1 MNHEY and CDR2 SMNVEV (reference sequence).

This clonotype was seen at least ten times. The chain is built from TRBV7-2 and TRBJ1-4; no reliable D call. Per germline, CDR1 SGHTA and CDR2 FQGNSA. The CDR3 has 14 amino acids. V lost 3 bases and J lost 8, with 13 bases in between. The CDR3 nucleotides are TGTGCCAGCAGCTTTACTGGGAGCGGAGAAAAACTGTTTTTT. Its translation: CASSFTGSGEKLFF.

This clonotype was detected ten times or more. This chain links TRBV7-2 with TRBJ2-7; 8 bases map to TRBD2. Germline V gene sequence: CDR1 SGHTA, CDR2 FQGNSA. The trim removed 4 bases at V and 6 bases at J, leaving 5 bases unmatched. The CDR3 sequence is 13 residues long. The CDR3 nucleotides are TGTGCCAGCAGCTCAGGACTAGCACTCGAGCAGTACTTC. Residues: CASSSGLALEQYF.

This clonotype was detected ten times or more. This rearrangement joins TRBV10-2 to TRBJ2-5; either TRBD1 or TRBD2 may fit D (5 bases each). From germline, CDR1 is WSHSY and CDR2 SAAADI. Trimming stripped 7 bases from V and 5 bases from J, with 17 bases between. This CDR3 spans 14 amino acids. In DNA form, the CDR3 reads TGCGCCAGCATGAACGCAGGGACGAGGGAGACCCAGTACTTC. Translation: CASMNAGTRETQYF.

This clonotype appeared a few times. The chain recombines TRBV19 with TRBJ1-1; D not resolved. The CDR3 contains 14 residues. Germline-derived CDR1 and CDR2 are LNHDA and SQIVND (reference sequence). Trimming took 5 bases from V and 5 from J, leaving 15 bases between them. The CDR3 sequence: CASSPDPVGTEAFF. The CDR3 DNA is TGTGCCAGTAGTCCTGACCCCGTGGGGACTGAAGCTTTCTTT.

This clonotype occurred many times. The chain recombines TRBV28 with TRBJ1-6; tentative D call: TRBD1 (5 bases). CDR3 length: 15 residues. The ends were cut back, 3 bases at V and 0 bases at J, with 6 bases in the middle. Germline CDR1 MDHEN, CDR2 SYDVKM. Written as DNA, the CDR3 is TGTGCCAGCAGTTTGGGGGGCTCCTATAATTCACCCCTCCACTTT. This codes for CASSLGGSYNSPLHF.

This sequence joins TRBV5-5 and TRBJ2-2; 7 bases fit TRBD1. From germline, CDR1 is SGHKS and CDR2 YYEKEE (reference sequence). After removal of 4 bases from V and 4 bases from J, the junction contained 4 bases not matched to a gene. The CDR3 is 14 amino acids. The CDR3 sequence is CASSANRGTGELFF. The CDR3, as DNA: TGTGCCAGCAGCGCGAACAGGGGCACCGGGGAGCTGTTTTTT.

This clonotype was recorded many times. The chain uses TRBV7-2 and TRBJ2-3, with 7 positions matching TRBD2. With V trimmed by 4 bases and J by 3 bases, 10 bases remained unmatched. The CDR3 is 16 residues long. The germline gives CDR1 SGHTA, CDR2 FQGNSA. The CDR3 here is CASSSRGGSGTDTQYF. The DNA for the CDR3 is TGTGCCAGCAGCTCACGCGGGGGTAGCGGGACAGATACGCAGTATTTT.

This clonotype was counted a few times. The chain is built from TRBV20-1 and TRBJ1-2, with a possible D match to TRBD1 (6 bases). Germline V gives CDR1 DFQATT, CDR2 SNEGSKA (reference sequence). V was shortened by 6 bases and J by 2 bases, with 13 bases between the two germline ends. This CDR3 region has 13 residues. The CDR3 nucleotides are TGCAGTGCCCCTATCACAGGGAACTATGGCTACACCTTC. Translated, it gives CSAPITGNYGYTF.

This clonotype showed up many times. The gene calls are TRBV6-1 and TRBJ1-1; D not resolved. Germline V CDR1 and CDR2: MNHNS, SASEGT. The CDR3 runs to 14 residues. Trimming shortened V by 6 bases and J by 0 bases, and 11 bases separated the two germline ends. The CDR3 sequence is CASSLTDLNTEAFF. The CDR3 DNA reads as TGTGCCAGCAGCCTTACAGATCTGAACACTGAAGCTTTCTTT.

This clonotype was counted at least ten times. This chain joins TRBV18 and TRBJ1-1; no firm D call. The V end lost 3 bases, the J end lost 0 bases, and 5 bases lay between the germline ends. The CDR3 length is 13 residues. Germline CDR1 and CDR2: KGHSH and LQKENI. The CDR3 sequence is CASSPALNTEAFF. The CDR3 region has the DNA TGTGCCAGCTCACCCGCCTTGAACACTGAAGCTTTCTTT.

The chain joins TRBV4-3 to TRBJ2-1; a weak D match, TRBD2 (6 bases). Germline CDR1 reads LGHNA; CDR2 reads YSLEER. Trimming left V 1 base short and J 9 bases short, with 13 bases between. The CDR3 loop spans 14 amino acids. This CDR3 reads CASSQASGTFEQFF. The CDR3 coding sequence is TGCGCCAGCAGCCAAGCCTCCGGGACTTTTGAGCAGTTCTTC.

Points on this clonotype: A much larger clone lies a single base off, so this may be a read error. V usage is TRBV12-3 or TRBV12-4 and J usage is TRBJ1-5; D not resolved. The CDR3 extends over 14 amino acids. Trimming took off 5 bases at V and 5 bases at J, with 13 bases between the two ends. The CDR3 DNA reads as TGTGCCAGCAGTCTGGTAGGTGGGGATCAGCCCCAGCATTTT. This sequence encodes CASSLVGGDQPQHF.

Concerning this clonotype: Possible read error: a much larger clone is one base away. The chain combines TRBV25-1 with TRBJ1-1; 7 bases map to TRBD1. The CDR3 is 15 amino acids. The germline CDR1 and CDR2 sequences are MGHDK and SYGVNS. V shed 3 bases, J shed 0 bases, and the junction held 4 bases outside the gene matches. CDR3 DNA sequence: TGTGCCAGCAGTGAGGAAGGGGGCATGAACACTGAAGCTTTCTTT. It codes for CASSEEGGMNTEAFF.

This clonotype has a count of ten or more. The chain combines TRBV11-3 with TRBJ2-1, with 7 bases lining up with TRBD2. The CDR3 loop spans 14 amino acids. V shed 3 bases and J 10 bases; nucleotides not matched to a gene: 9. Germline values: CDR1 SGHNT, CDR2 YENEEA. The CDR3 protein is CASSLSGDNREQFF. The CDR3, as DNA: TGTGCCAGCAGCTTGAGCGGGGATAATAGGGAGCAGTTCTTC.

This clonotype occurred many times. This chain links TRBV11-1 with TRBJ2-2; 11 nucleotides align to TRBD2. This CDR3 has 15 residues. In germline, CDR1 is SGHAT, CDR2 FQDESV (reference sequence). J gave up 5 bases and V 5 bases, and 4 bases lay outside the gene matches. This CDR3 is CASSHRLAGTGELFF. CDR3 sequence (DNA): TGTGCCAGCAGCCACCGACTAGCGGGAACCGGGGAGCTGTTTTTT. The whole variable domain, remainder taken from reference TRBV11-1 and TRBJ2-2, is EAEVAQSPRYKITEKSQAVAFWCDPISGHATLYWYRQILGQGPELLVQFQDESVVDDSQLPKDRFSAERLKGVDSTLKIQPAELGDSAMYLCASSHRLAGTGELFFGEGSRLTVL.

Only a few counts were recorded for this clonotype. The rearrangement links TRBV19 to TRBJ2-3, with unresolved D. The CDR3 extends over 15 amino acids. Germline CDR1 is LNHDA and CDR2 is SQIVND (reference sequence). V shed 4 bases and J shed 2 bases, with 13 bases lying between them. The CDR3 DNA follows: TGTGCCAGTAGTACCAAAGGCACCTACACAGATACGCAGTATTTT. Its translation is CASSTKGTYTDTQYF.

The rearrangement links TRBV5-1 to TRBJ2-4; D not resolved. V shed 5 bases and J shed 7 bases, with 16 bases lying between them. The V gene's germline CDR1 is SGHRS and CDR2 YFSETQ. The CDR3 contains 14 residues. CDR3 coding DNA: TGCGCCAGCAGTCTCGCCGGAGTTAGGAACATTCAGTACTTC. This encodes CASSLAGVRNIQYF.

The chain employs TRBV7-8 and TRBJ2-7, with 9 nucleotides matching TRBD1. This CDR3 is built from 17 residues. Per germline, CDR1 SGHVS and CDR2 FQNEAQ. V gave up 1 base and J gave up 0 bases; unmatched junction bases: 7. The CDR3 DNA sequence: TGTGCCAGCAGCTTAGGGTCTTTGGGACAGGGCTCCTACGAGCAGTACTTC. Protein product: CASSLGSLGQGSYEQYF.